A selection of T cell receptor beta chains follows, all from one sample in a study of cytomegalovirus exposure and HLA in healthy donors. TCRdb keeps only in-frame clones here, not all; method: immunoSEQ multiplex PCR. The repertoire holds 100,000 to 120,000 clones, around 15% seen once, with approximately 0.8% in the top ten. The sample comprised PBMCs. The receptors come from a female donor in good health and CMV-seronegative. Each CDR3 is given with its conserved first and last residue. Fields, in order: J gene, V gene, D gene, clone size, CDR3 DNA, CDR3 protein. The D gene is left open where the match is weak. The listing skips clone size in some rows; elsewhere it reads once, few, many or a size class.

>TRBJ2-7|TRBV28|TRBD2|few
TGTGCCAGCGGGACTAGTTCCTACGAGCAGTACTTC
CASGTSSYEQYF
>TRBJ2-7|TRBV27|-|few
TGTGCCAGCAGTTTAGCCCCGACTACCTCCTACGAGCAGTACTTC
CASSLAPTTSYEQYF
>TRBJ2-7|TRBV27|-|-
TGTGCCAGCAGACCAGCCGGGAAGGTCAACGAGCAGTACTTC
CASRPAGKVNEQYF
>TRBJ1-2|TRBV7-2|TRBD1|-
TGTGCCACGAACCCGGGACAGGGATATGGCTACACCTTC
CATNPGQGYGYTF
>TRBJ2-1|TRBV7-8|TRBD2|-
TGTGCCAGCAGCCAGGGACTAGCGGGAGGCGGCAATGAGCAGTTCTTC
CASSQGLAGGGNEQFF
>TRBJ1-2|TRBV29-1|TRBD1|few
TGCAGCGCTCAAGGGGGCGCTAACTATGGCTACACCTTC
CSAQGGANYGYTF
>TRBJ2-1|TRBV6-5|-|few
TGTGCCAGCAGTTACGCAAGTCTCCCGGGGGAGCAGTTCTTC
CASSYASLPGEQFF
>TRBJ1-6|TRBV2|TRBD1|-
TGTGCCAGCAACGGACTGGGACAGGATAATTCACCCCTCCACTTT
CASNGLGQDNSPLHF
>TRBJ2-7|TRBV30|-|-
TGTGCCTGGACCAGACCGGAGGAAACCTACGAGCAGTACTTC
CAWTRPEETYEQYF
>TRBJ2-3|TRBV4-3|-|-
TGCGCCAGCAGCCAAGGGAGTTTGTTCACAGATACGCAGTATTTT
CASSQGSLFTDTQYF
>TRBJ2-1|TRBV7-2|TRBD2|-
TGTGCCAGCAGCTTTTCACTAGCGGGGGGTTACAATGAGCAGTTCTTC
CASSFSLAGGYNEQFF
>TRBJ1-2|TRBV5-1|TRBD1|few
TGCGCCAGCAACCCTTCTCAAACAAACAGGGGGCTGGGCTATGGCTACACCTTC
CASNPSQTNRGLGYGYTF
>TRBJ1-1|TRBV5-6|-|few
TGTGCCAGCAGAAATGGCTGGGGGCCCCCGAGTTTGGAAGCTTTCTTT
CASRNGWGPPSLEAFF
>TRBJ1-1|TRBV5-4|TRBD1|few
TGTGCCAGCAGCCAGACAGGGTACATGAACACTGAAGCTTTCTTT
CASSQTGYMNTEAFF
>TRBJ2-1|TRBV9|-|-
TGTGCCAGCAGCGTAGATGTCGGTCGAGTAAATGAGCAGTTCTTC
CASSVDVGRVNEQFF
>TRBJ2-1|TRBV19|TRBD2|few
TGTGCCAGTAGTAGGGGACTAGCGAGCTCCTACAATGAGCAGTTCTTC
CASSRGLASSYNEQFF
>TRBJ1-3|TRBV6-6|-|few
TGTGCCAGCGCCGTGAGCTCTGGAAACACCATATATTTT
CASAVSSGNTIYF
>TRBJ1-5|TRBV5-3|-|few
TGTGCCAGAAGCTTTAGCAGGGGCCCAAGCAATCAGCCCCAGCATTTT
CARSFSRGPSNQPQHF
>TRBJ2-3|TRBV29-1|TRBD2|-
TGCAGCGTTGGGGCTAGCGGGGGGACCACAGATACGCAGTATTTT
CSVGASGGTTDTQYF
>TRBJ2-7|TRBV5-1|TRBD1|once
TGCGCCAGCAGCTTGGACAGGGGGACAATGGCCTACGAGCAGTACTTC
CASSLDRGTMAYEQYF
>TRBJ2-4|TRBV4-2|TRBD2|few
TGTGCCAGCAGCCGACAAGGAGCGGGGGAAAACATTCAGTACTTC
CASSRQGAGENIQYF
>TRBJ1-2|TRBV7-9|TRBD1|few
TGTGCCAGCAGCCGGGGACAGTACTATGGCTACACCTTC
CASSRGQYYGYTF
>TRBJ1-3|TRBV4-3|-|few
TGCGCCAGCAGCGGAGCTGGAAACACCATATATTTT
CASSGAGNTIYF
>TRBJ1-1|TRBV28|-|few
TGTGCCAGCAGTTTTCCTCCTCGCATGACAGTGAACACTGAAGCTTTCTTT
CASSFPPRMTVNTEAFF